The clone carrying this T cell receptor beta chain has more than one count but fewer than ten. The germline V gene has CDR1 SGHRS and CDR2 YFSETQ. This CDR3 is 16 amino acids long. Trimming stripped 2 bases from V and 6 bases from J, with 19 bases between. TCRdb reprocessed the RT-PCR reads with MiXCR, giving one entry per CDR3 protein. The table records about 150,000 distinct CDR3 sequences, 24% of them present only once. This sample is part of a study of patients and donors after allogeneic stem cell transplantation. What was sequenced was blood, either unsorted or a sorted T cell fraction (not recorded which). The receptor was isolated from a human donor who was either an allogeneic HSCT recipient or a stem cell or donor lymphocyte infusion donor (not recorded which). It is not recorded whose cells these are; they may come from a transplant donor. The chain joins TRBV5-1 to TRBJ2-3; a weak D match, TRBD2 (6 bases). The DNA of the CDR3 is TGCGCCAGCAGCTTCATTGGTGCGGGGTTCCCGGATACGCAGTATTTT. As protein: CASSFIGAGFPDTQYF.